The subject of this entry is one TCR beta chain. As yet, its antigen is unknown. Vbeta (60) and Jbeta (13) primers were used in the PCR. The assay was immunoSEQ multiplex PCR, and TCRdb's table has in-frame clones only and misses some. The sample has about 73,000 clones, 65% to 80% seen once. The entry originates in a study of cytomegalovirus exposure and HLA in healthy donors. Study overall: Among about 190 million T cells, an earlier analysis found 117 million unique TCR beta sequences. Some 85 million unique TCRs, all from HLA-typed donors, were included in an early release of the data.

V lost 5 bases and J lost 2, with 3 bases in between. The CDR3 is made up of 11 amino acids. Looked up from germline, CDR1 is MDHEN and CDR2 is SYDVKM. When sampled, the donors appeared nominally healthy, though they likely had unrecorded immune exposures. Notes on the study in general: Solely CMV serostatus was available to characterize immune exposure.

This TCR derives from a man between 70 and 80 years old in good health and CMV-seronegative. V and J are TRBV28 and TRBJ1-2; D ambiguous. Sequencing was performed on PBMCs. CDR3 nucleotide sequence: TGTGCCAGCAGTCTAAACTATGGCTACACCTTC. Translated, it gives CASSLNYGYTF.